This T cell receptor beta chain was documented in a study of beta chain features in type 1 diabetes. Expressed TCRB transcripts were sequenced because the isolated RNA had all been reverse transcribed beforehand. Clones were read by immunoSEQ multiplex PCR, and TCRdb kept only the in-frame ones, dropping some. The sample holds about 930,000 clones, roughly 16% seen once. This clone showed up just a few times. The germline V gene encodes CDR1 SEHNR and CDR2 FQNEAQ (reference sequence). J was trimmed by 4 bases and V by 2 bases; bases with no gene match: 8. This CDR3 has 16 residues. The genes are TRBV7-9 and TRBJ2-3; TRBD1 agrees at 8 bases. The receptor's source is a woman under 30 in good health. Sequenced material: naive CD4+ T cells from blood. CDR3 amino acids: CASSLTGGIIPDTQYF. DNA of the CDR3: TGTGCCAGCAGCTTAACAGGGGGTATCATCCCAGATACGCAGTATTTT.